The 10 T cell receptor beta chains below were found in one sample sequenced in a study of blood T cell repertoires in COVID-19 (TCRdb year 2020). Receptor libraries were prepared by the immunoSEQ multiplex PCR assay. TCRdb holds this immuneACCESS table with in-frame rearrangements only. Some clones are missing; in checked studies, unresolved V genes explain under half, and the rest has no known cause. The sample data list about 330,000 clones, and around nine tenths of these were observed just once. Under 6% of the sample rests with the top ten. Sequencing input: PBMCs or T cells enriched from blood (not recorded which). The source of these receptors is a woman aged 30 to 39 who had recovered from COVID-19.

The rearrangement uses TRBV19 and TRBJ1-2; tentative D call: TRBD1 (5 bases). The CDR3 extends over 12 amino acids. Germline V lookup: CDR1 LNHDA, CDR2 SQIVND (reference sequence). With 6 bases removed from V and 0 bases from J, the gap between germline ends came to 5 bases. The CDR3 region has the DNA TGTGCCAGTAGAGGGGCTAACTATGGCTACACCTTC. This codes for CASRGANYGYTF.

The genes are TRBV7-9 and TRBJ2-1; a weak D match, TRBD2 (6 bases). Per germline, CDR1 SEHNR and CDR2 FQNEAQ (reference sequence). Trimming shortened V by 0 bases and J by 5 bases, and 8 bases separated the two germline ends. This CDR3 spans 14 amino acids. CDR3 sequence (DNA): TGTGCCAGCAGCTTAGCCCCGGGGGACAATGAGCAGTTCTTC. Its protein product is CASSLAPGDNEQFF. The full variable domain, in which reference TRBV7-9 and TRBJ2-1 provide the parts outside the CDR3, is DTGVSQNPRHKITKRGQNVTFRCDPISEHNRLYWYRQTLGQGPEFLTYFQNEAQLEKSRLLSDRFSAERPKGSFSTLEIQRTEQGDSAMYLCASSLAPGDNEQFFGPGTRLTVL.

V and J are TRBV19 and TRBJ1-5; a possible D gene is TRBD1 (5 bases). This CDR3 has 15 residues. Germline CDR1 is LNHDA and CDR2 is SQIVND (reference sequence). The ends were cut back, 6 bases at V and 1 base at J, with 13 bases in the middle. In DNA form, the CDR3 reads TGTGCCAGTAGCACTCAGGGTGGAAGCAATCAGCCCCAGCATTTT. Translating gives CASSTQGGSNQPQHF.

V gene TRBV13 combines with J gene TRBJ1-2, with a tentative D call TRBD1 (6 bases). Germline V gene data show CDR1 as PRHDT and CDR2 as FYEKMQ (reference sequence). The CDR3 is 15 residues long. Trimming took 1 base from V and 3 from J, leaving 12 bases between them. The CDR3 DNA reads TGTGCCAGCAGCTTAGTTGGGGGCGCGGACTATGGCTACACCTTC. Protein sequence: CASSLVGGADYGYTF.

The chain couples TRBV3-1 (or the pseudogene TRBV3-2) to TRBJ2-3; TRBD2 matches at 13 bases. J was trimmed by 2 bases and V by 4 bases; bases with no gene match: 3. This CDR3 has 16 residues. Germline CDR1 and CDR2: LGHDT and YNNKEL (reference sequence). The DNA for the CDR3 is TGTGCCAGCAGCCGGACTAGCGGGGGAGACACAGATACGCAGTATTTT. This codes for CASSRTSGGDTDTQYF.

This rearrangement joins TRBV18 to TRBJ2-4; perhaps TRBD1 as D (5 bases). Trimming pared 0 bases from V and 6 bases from J, leaving 9 bases between. The CDR3 sequence is 14 residues long. Germline assignment: CDR1 KGHSH and CDR2 LQKENI. CDR3 sequence reads: CASSPPQGTNIQYF. CDR3 sequence (DNA): TGTGCCAGCTCACCACCTCAGGGAACAAACATTCAGTACTTC.

This chain uses TRBV30 with TRBJ1-2, with 10 bases aligning to TRBD1. J was trimmed by 12 bases and V by 4 bases; bases with no gene match: 8. CDR1 is GTSNPN, CDR2 SVGIG, per germline (reference sequence). The CDR3 runs 12 residues. The CDR3 sequence is CAWIGTGESHTF. Written as DNA, the CDR3 is TGTGCCTGGATCGGGACAGGGGAATCCCACACCTTC.

This rearrangement joins TRBV11-2 to TRBJ1-2; TRBD1 agrees at 7 bases. The CDR3 runs 15 residues. Unmatched junction bases numbered 5, after V lost 2 bases and J lost 2 bases. The germline V gene has CDR1 SGHAT and CDR2 FQNNGV. The CDR3 region is CASSLSPQGNYGYTF. CDR3 nucleotides: TGTGCCAGCAGCTTATCGCCACAGGGGAACTATGGCTACACCTTC.

The chain couples TRBV7-3 to TRBJ2-1; TRBD2 might be the D (6 bases). The V gene lost 6 bases and the J gene lost 1 base, with 19 bases spanning the gap. The CDR3 consists of 17 residues. Germline lookup yields CDR1 SGHTA and CDR2 FQGTGA. The chain's CDR3 is CASSFYGGSGSYNEQFF. The CDR3 DNA follows: TGTGCCAGCAGTTTCTATGGGGGTAGCGGTTCCTACAATGAGCAGTTCTTC.

This sequence joins TRBV3-1 (or the pseudogene TRBV3-2) and TRBJ2-7; TRBD2 matches at 15 bases. The CDR3 totals 17 residues. CDR1 is LGHDT, CDR2 YNNKEL, per germline (reference sequence). The V gene end was trimmed by 4 bases and the J gene end by 2 bases; junction bases not matched to a gene: 6. The CDR3 DNA sequence: TGTGCCAGCAGCCGGACTAGCGGGGGGGCCATGACCTACGAGCAGTACTTC. Translated, it gives CASSRTSGGAMTYEQYF.